What follows are 18 T cell receptor beta chains derived from one specimen sequenced in a study of CD8+CD57+ T cells in acquired aplastic anemia. CDR3 and TCR beta VDJ profiling relied on genomic DNA as the template. From the reads, TCRdb called clonotypes with MiXCR, one entry per CDR3 protein. Altogether a few hundred thousand distinct CDR3 sequences are present, 61% being singletons, with the ten largest covering 29%. The sample consisted of sorted CD4+, CD8+, or CD8+CD57+ T cells (not recorded which) from PBMCs. Receptors originate from a human donor in good health.

This sequence joins TRBV29-1 and TRBJ2-5; D possibly matches TRBD1 or TRBD2 (6 bases each). V was trimmed by 3 bases and J by 0 bases, leaving 11 bases between them. This CDR3 region has 14 residues. Germline V gives CDR1 SQVTM, CDR2 ANQGSEA. CDR3 nucleotides: TGCAGCGTTGAGGGGGGCAGCTACCAAGAGACCCAGTACTTC. It encodes CSVEGGSYQETQYF. The full variable domain, its missing parts supplied by reference TRBV29-1 and TRBJ2-5, is SAVISQKPSRDICQRGTSLTIQCQVDSQVTMMFWYRQQPGQSLTLIATANQGSEATYESGFVIDKFPISRPNLTFSTLTVSNMSPEDSSIYLCSVEGGSYQETQYFGPGTRLLVL.

This clonotype was seen a single time. The chain has TRBV11-1 and TRBJ2-5; tentatively, D is TRBD2 (5 bases). Germline CDR1 SGHAT, CDR2 FQDESV (reference sequence). The CDR3 length is 14 residues. Trimming took off 1 base at V and 3 bases at J, with 9 bases between the two ends. DNA for the CDR3: TGTGCCAGCAGCTTAGATATGGGAGAAGAGACCCAGTACTTC. The encoded protein is CASSLDMGEETQYF.

This clonotype was picked up one time. Its ends do not fully match the called genes, so a read error is possible. This chain connects TRBV29-1 to TRBJ2-5; no definite D call. This CDR3 has 13 amino acids. Per germline, CDR1 SQVTM and CDR2 ANQGSEA. The chain's CDR3 is CSVEDLNMESQYF. The CDR3, as DNA: TGCAGCGTTGAAGACCTCAATATGGAGAGCCAGTACTTC.

This clonotype has at least ten counts. This sequence joins TRBV29-1 and TRBJ2-1; D ambiguous. Trimming took off 3 bases at V and 5 bases at J, with 5 bases between the two ends. In germline, CDR1 is SQVTM, CDR2 ANQGSEA. The CDR3 sequence is 11 residues long. The CDR3 coding sequence is TGCAGCGTTGAGAGGAACAATGAGCAGTTCTTC. Its translation: CSVERNNEQFF.

This rearrangement joins TRBV20-1 to TRBJ2-7; D tentatively reads TRBD1 or TRBD2 (5 bases each). Deletions cut 6 bases from V and 3 bases from J, with 9 bases between. This CDR3 contains 11 residues. The V gene's germline CDR1 is DFQATT and CDR2 SNEGSKA (reference sequence). The CDR3 reads CSATTGYEQYF. CDR3 coding DNA: TGCAGTGCGACTACAGGCTACGAGCAGTACTTC.

This clonotype was detected ten times or more. This chain joins TRBV12-3 or TRBV12-4 and TRBJ2-7, with 7 bases lining up with TRBD2. The CDR3 covers 16 residues. After removal of 4 bases from V and 3 bases from J, the junction contained 12 bases not matched to a gene. In nucleotides, the CDR3 is TGTGCCAGCAGTTCAACGAGGGGAGGGCCTTTCTACGAGCAGTACTTC. Its protein product is CASSSTRGGPFYEQYF.

A few counts support this clonotype. The chain has TRBV20-1 and TRBJ2-7; a weak D match, TRBD2 (6 bases). The CDR3 extends over 14 amino acids. Germline lookup yields CDR1 DFQATT and CDR2 SNEGSKA (reference sequence). V shed 6 bases and J shed 0 bases, with 15 bases lying between them. The CDR3 reads CSATRRASSYEQYF. The CDR3 bases are TGCAGTGCGACGCGGAGGGCGAGCTCCTACGAGCAGTACTTC.

The chain links TRBV7-2 to TRBJ1-6, with D perhaps TRBD1 (6 bases). Looked up from germline, CDR1 is SGHTA and CDR2 is FQGNSA. V lost 0 bases and J 7 bases, leaving 10 bases between the germline ends. The CDR3 is 15 amino acids. The DNA of the CDR3 is TGTGCCAGCAGCTTAGCGGACAGCCAGAATTCACCCCTCCACTTT. It yields the protein CASSLADSQNSPLHF.

This rearrangement joins TRBV2 to TRBJ1-5; D is undetermined. CDR1 SNHLY and CDR2 FYNNEI come from the germline V gene. V was trimmed by 3 bases and J by 3 bases, leaving 15 bases between them. There are 16 residues in the CDR3. CDR3 nucleotide sequence: TGTGCCAGCAGTGATCCTGCAGATGGGTTCAATCAGCCCCAGCATTTT. This translates into CASSDPADGFNQPQHF.

The chain recombines TRBV19 with TRBJ1-1, with D perhaps matching TRBD1 (5 bases). This CDR3 comprises 14 residues. Trimming left V 3 bases short and J 0 bases short, with 8 bases between. Germline CDR1 and CDR2: LNHDA and SQIVND (reference sequence). In DNA, the CDR3 is TGTGCCAGTAGTATTGAAGGGGTGAACACTGAAGCTTTCTTT. Translation: CASSIEGVNTEAFF.

This clonotype was recorded a few times. The chain carries TRBV28 and TRBJ2-7; D is unclear. Deletions cut 5 bases from V and 3 bases from J, with 8 bases between. The CDR3 covers 12 residues. Germline V gives CDR1 MDHEN, CDR2 SYDVKM. As DNA, the CDR3 is TGTGCCAGCAGTATCTCCCACTACGAGCAGTACTTC. This gives the protein CASSISHYEQYF.

At least ten counts were recorded for this clonotype. The chain combines TRBV27 with TRBJ2-5; 8 bases map to TRBD2. CDR3 length: 14 residues. J lost 5 bases, V lost 5 bases, and 7 bases had no gene match. Germline V gene sequence: CDR1 MNHEY, CDR2 SMNVEV (reference sequence). The CDR3 spells CASSTIAGWETQYF. The CDR3 nucleotides are TGTGCCAGCAGTACCATAGCGGGGTGGGAGACCCAGTACTTC.

The chain couples TRBV20-1 to TRBJ1-5; D is undetermined. Deletions cut 5 bases from V and 7 bases from J, with 12 bases between. The CDR3 loop spans 12 amino acids. Germline CDR1 is DFQATT and CDR2 is SNEGSKA (reference sequence). CDR3 coding DNA: TGCAGTGCTGCTCGGAAGGACCAGCCCCAGCATTTT. Amino acids: CSAARKDQPQHF.

This clonotype was detected many times. The chain employs TRBV7-9 and TRBJ2-5; 9 nucleotides line up with TRBD2. V lost 6 bases to trimming and J lost 0 bases; unmatched junction nucleotides: 8. The CDR3 sequence is 16 residues long. The germline gives CDR1 SEHNR, CDR2 FQNEAQ (reference sequence). The CDR3 region is CASSLQRGDYQETQYF. For the CDR3, the DNA is TGTGCCAGCAGTCTCCAGCGGGGGGACTACCAAGAGACCCAGTACTTC.

In this sample, this clonotype turned up a few times. This chain joins TRBV20-1 and TRBJ2-7; 11 bases align to TRBD2. Germline loops: CDR1 DFQATT, CDR2 SNEGSKA (reference sequence). V lost 6 bases to trimming and J lost 0 bases; unmatched junction nucleotides: 4. This CDR3 spans 14 amino acids. The CDR3: CSAAGLAVSYEQYF. As DNA, the CDR3 is TGCAGTGCGGCGGGACTAGCGGTCTCCTACGAGCAGTACTTC.

This chain connects TRBV19 to TRBJ1-1; 9 bases map to TRBD1. CDR1 is LNHDA and CDR2 is SQIVND in the germline V gene (reference sequence). This CDR3 comprises 14 residues. Trimming took 1 base from V and 11 from J; bases not matched to a gene: 8. CDR3 sequence reads: CASSIAWTGVEAFF. The CDR3 DNA reads as TGTGCCAGTAGTATAGCATGGACAGGGGTCGAGGCTTTCTTT. Drawing the rest from reference TRBV19 and TRBJ1-1, the complete variable domain is DGGITQSPKYLFRKEGQNVTLSCEQNLNHDAMYWYRQDPGQGLRLIYYSQIVNDFQKGDIAEGYSVSREKKESFPLTVTSAQKNPTAFYLCASSIAWTGVEAFFGQGTRLTVV.

The table lists this clonotype with many counts. This chain connects TRBV5-5 to TRBJ2-1, with D perhaps matching TRBD2 (6 bases). Germline V gene sequence: CDR1 SGHKS, CDR2 YYEKEE (reference sequence). The CDR3 extends over 18 amino acids. V lost 2 bases and J 2 bases, leaving 20 bases between the germline ends. CDR3 loop: CASSFSSRASVPYNEQFF. DNA for the CDR3: TGTGCCAGCAGCTTTTCGTCTCGGGCTAGCGTCCCCTACAATGAGCAGTTCTTC.

The rearrangement links TRBV24-1 to TRBJ2-5; 10 bases are a match to TRBD2. V was clipped by 5 bases and J by 5 bases; unmatched bases: 7. Per the germline V gene, CDR1 is KGHDR and CDR2 is SFDVKD. This CDR3 contains 15 residues. DNA of the CDR3: TGTGCCACCAGTGGCCTAGCGGGAGTTCACGAGACCCAGTACTTC. Encoded protein: CATSGLAGVHETQYF.